This T cell receptor (beta chain) was retrieved from a study of somatic mutations in cytotoxic T cells in rheumatoid arthritis. At the level of the study: After diagnosis, patient blood (approximately 30 ml EDTA) was drawn right away, before any treatment was given.

Repertoires were generated with immunoSEQ multiplex PCR, while TCRdb's copy carries only in-frame clones and drops some. The profile shows 16,000 or so clones, more than 60% of them singletons. V was clipped by 1 base and J by 6 bases; unmatched bases: 5. The CDR3 covers 14 residues. Per germline, CDR1 MNHNS and CDR2 SASEGT. The genes are TRBV6-1 and TRBJ1-2, with TRBD1 matching over 7 bases. The origin of this receptor is an adult with rheumatoid arthritis. The sample consisted of CD8+ T cells sorted from blood. CDR3 sequence: CASSEVEGADGYTF. The CDR3 DNA follows: TGTGCCAGCAGTGAAGTGGAGGGGGCGGATGGCTACACCTTC.